This TCR beta chain comes out of a study of molecular identifiers for immune sequencing clone quantification. Ten or more counts support this clonotype. The CDR3 runs 15 residues. Germline V gene data show CDR1 as SGHTA and CDR2 as FQGNSA. V lost 5 bases to trimming and J lost 3 bases; unmatched junction nucleotides: 1. When naive CD8 T cells were sorted, they were gated as CD8+CD4-CCR7+CD45RA+. Bulk TCR libraries were made with methods that had been previously described and with listed TCR primers. TCRdb redid the calling of the PCR reads with MiXCR, one entry per CDR3 protein. The profile covers just under 650,000 distinct CDR3 sequences, with less than 20% appearing a single time and 0.75% to 0.95% taken by the ten largest.

The material sequenced was naive CD8+ T cells from blood, with Jurkat cell RNA spiked in. Specified subset: FACS-sorted CD8+CD4-CCR7+CD45RA+ naive T cells. This chain connects TRBV7-2 to TRBJ2-1, with 13 bases matching TRBD2. The receptor was derived from a human donor in good health. Some libraries in this study had Jurkat cell RNA spiked in. The CDR3 DNA sequence: TGTGCCAGCAGCCGACTAGCGGGGGGCTACAATGAGCAGTTCTTC. Amino acid sequence: CASSRLAGGYNEQFF.